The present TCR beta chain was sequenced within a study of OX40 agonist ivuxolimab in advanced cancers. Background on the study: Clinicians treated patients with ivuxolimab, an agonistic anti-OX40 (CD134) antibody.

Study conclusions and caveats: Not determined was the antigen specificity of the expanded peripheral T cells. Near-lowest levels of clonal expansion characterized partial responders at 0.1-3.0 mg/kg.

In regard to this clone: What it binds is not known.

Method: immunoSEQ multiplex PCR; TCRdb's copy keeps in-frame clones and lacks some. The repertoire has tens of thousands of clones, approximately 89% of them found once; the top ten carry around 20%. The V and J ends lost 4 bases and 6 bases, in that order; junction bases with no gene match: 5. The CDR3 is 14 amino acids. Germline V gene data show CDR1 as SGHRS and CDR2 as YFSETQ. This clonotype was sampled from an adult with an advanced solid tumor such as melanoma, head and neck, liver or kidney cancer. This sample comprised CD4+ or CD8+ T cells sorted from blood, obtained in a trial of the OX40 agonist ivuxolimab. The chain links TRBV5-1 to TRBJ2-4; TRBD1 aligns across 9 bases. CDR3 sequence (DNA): TGCGCCAGCAGCGAGGGACAGGGAAGAAACATTCAGTACTTC. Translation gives CASSEGQGRNIQYF.